This TCR beta chain stems from a study of cytomegalovirus exposure and HLA in healthy donors. For the study at large: There were approximately 85 million unique TCRs (from HLA-typed donors) in an early data release. Study outcomes and limitations: Later work found most CMV-associated TCR beta chains apparently HLA-restricted.

Researchers ran the PCR with 60 Vbeta and 13 Jbeta primers. Libraries were prepared by immunoSEQ multiplex PCR; TCRdb keeps only in-frame clonotypes and omits some of them. Of some 88,000 clones detected, about 69% appear once; the ten largest clones hold around 15%. The CDR3 loop spans 18 amino acids. V trimming: 5 bases; J trimming: 2 bases; junction bases outside the gene matches: 16. Germline V gene lookup returns CDR1 MNHEY and CDR2 SMNVEV (reference sequence). Note on this clone: What it recognizes is unknown.

This chain joins TRBV27 and TRBJ2-7; TRBD2 matches 9 bases. Specimen: PBMCs. The clonotype originates from a woman aged 18-30 years in good health and CMV-seropositive. This chain's CDR3 is CASSPLSIPPSGAYEQYF. The CDR3 nucleotides read TGTGCCAGCAGTCCCTTAAGCATCCCCCCTAGCGGGGCCTACGAGCAGTACTTC.